The rows below give T cell receptor beta chains drawn from one sample of a study of regulatory T cells in long-lasting Graves disease. Each CDR3 protein is one row after TCRdb ran MiXCR on the multiplex PCR reads. The repertoire includes about 440,000 distinct CDR3 sequences, about a sixth of them detected once, and about 25% sits in the top ten. In addition, the sample was reused for a study of T cells in Graves' hyperthyroidism and ophthalmopathy.

The sequences come from peripheral blood mononuclear cells (PBMCs), collected at new diagnosis, from a patient treated with antithyroid drugs. The receptors derive from a woman aged 18-30 years with Graves disease. CDR3s include the opening cysteine and the closing phenylalanine or tryptophan.

J gene: TRBJ2-7
CDR3 length: 16
V gene: TRBV27
CDR3 protein: CASSFAPGLASAEQYF

J gene: TRBJ2-1
CDR3 length: 15
V gene: TRBV14
CDR3 protein: CASSPTGTNHNEQFF

J gene: TRBJ2-3
CDR3 length: 16
V gene: TRBV7-9
CDR3 protein: CASSSYSGRASGTQYF

J gene: TRBJ1-4
CDR3 length: 13
V gene: TRBV20-1
CDR3 protein: CSARPTGDEKLFF

J gene: TRBJ2-7
CDR3 length: 12
V gene: TRBV12-3/TRBV12-4
CDR3 protein: CASSLIRYEQYF

J gene: TRBJ2-1
CDR3 length: 16
V gene: TRBV12-3/TRBV12-4
CDR3 protein: CASSPGGGGIGNEQFF

J gene: TRBJ1-5
CDR3 length: 17
V gene: TRBV15
CDR3 protein: CATSRDRGQNSNQPQHF

J gene: -
CDR3 length: 15
V gene: TRBV18
CDR3 protein: CASSPGLAGPETQYF

J gene: TRBJ1-4
CDR3 length: 18
V gene: TRBV10-3
CDR3 protein: CAISDFGGRNVTNEKLFF

J gene: TRBJ2-2
CDR3 length: 14
V gene: TRBV30
CDR3 protein: CARISGLNTGELFF

J gene: TRBJ2-3
CDR3 length: 15
V gene: TRBV3-1
CDR3 protein: CASSQTSGNTDTQYF

J gene: TRBJ2-7
CDR3 length: 15
V gene: TRBV11-3
CDR3 protein: CASSLARGGAYEQYF

J gene: TRBJ2-7
CDR3 length: 15
V gene: TRBV9
CDR3 protein: CASSPRVGGIYEQYF

J gene: TRBJ2-5
CDR3 length: 13
V gene: TRBV10-2
CDR3 protein: CASSEGGVETQYF

J gene: TRBJ1-1
CDR3 length: 12
V gene: TRBV2
CDR3 protein: CASRDILTEAFF

J gene: TRBJ2-5
CDR3 length: 17
V gene: TRBV4-1
CDR3 protein: CASSQVIREWAQETQYF

J gene: TRBJ1-1
CDR3 length: 14
V gene: TRBV20-1
CDR3 protein: CSARDPRSWVEAFF

J gene: TRBJ2-6
CDR3 length: 16
V gene: TRBV3-1
CDR3 protein: CASSQALGAGANVLTF

J gene: TRBJ2-7
CDR3 length: 17
V gene: TRBV20-1
CDR3 protein: CSAGSSWTGGNSYEQYF

J gene: TRBJ1-5
CDR3 length: 17
V gene: TRBV2
CDR3 protein: CASSRALGINSNQPQHF

J gene: TRBJ1-1
CDR3 length: 15
V gene: TRBV19
CDR3 protein: CASSIGGQPNTEAFF

J gene: TRBJ2-2
CDR3 length: 14
V gene: TRBV20-1
CDR3 protein: CSASLTGDAGELFF

J gene: TRBJ2-5
CDR3 length: 16
V gene: TRBV7-6
CDR3 protein: CASSSSGRVPGETQYF

J gene: TRBJ1-1
CDR3 length: 10
V gene: TRBV20-1
CDR3 protein: CSASQGGAFF

J gene: TRBJ2-3
CDR3 length: 17
V gene: TRBV6-1
CDR3 protein: CASSPNLWARITDTQYF

J gene: TRBJ2-7
CDR3 length: 14
V gene: TRBV7-9
CDR3 protein: CASSTLGQNYEQYF

J gene: TRBJ2-4
CDR3 length: 13
V gene: TRBV5-1
CDR3 protein: CASSLGTENFQYF

J gene: TRBJ1-4
CDR3 length: 14
V gene: TRBV19
CDR3 protein: CASSIGQVWEKLFF

J gene: TRBJ2-1
CDR3 length: 15
V gene: TRBV28
CDR3 protein: CATGLAGRGHNEQFF

J gene: TRBJ2-1
CDR3 length: 16
V gene: TRBV5-1
CDR3 protein: CASSFWGITTGNEQFF

J gene: TRBJ2-3
CDR3 length: 14
V gene: TRBV7-2
CDR3 protein: CASSHTTSTDTQYF

J gene: TRBJ1-3
CDR3 length: 15
V gene: TRBV7-2
CDR3 protein: CASERGGADGNTIYF

J gene: TRBJ2-3
CDR3 length: 17
V gene: TRBV3-1
CDR3 protein: CASSPLAGGGVTDTQYF

J gene: TRBJ2-3
CDR3 length: 13
V gene: TRBV24-1
CDR3 protein: CATGSDEALPQYF

J gene: TRBJ2-5
CDR3 length: 15
V gene: TRBV11-1
CDR3 protein: CASSSPTTGAETQYF